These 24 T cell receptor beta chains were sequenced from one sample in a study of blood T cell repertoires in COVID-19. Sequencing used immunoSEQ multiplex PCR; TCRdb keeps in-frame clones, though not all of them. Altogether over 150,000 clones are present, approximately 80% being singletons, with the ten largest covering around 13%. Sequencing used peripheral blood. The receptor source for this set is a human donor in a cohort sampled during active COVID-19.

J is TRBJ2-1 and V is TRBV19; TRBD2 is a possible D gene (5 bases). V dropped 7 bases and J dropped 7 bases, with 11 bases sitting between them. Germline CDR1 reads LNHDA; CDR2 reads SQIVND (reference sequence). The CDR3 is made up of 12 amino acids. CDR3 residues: CASTYSGNEQFF. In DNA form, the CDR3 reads TGTGCCAGTACCTACTCGGGAAATGAGCAGTTCTTC. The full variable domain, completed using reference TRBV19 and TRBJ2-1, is DGGITQSPKYLFRKEGQNVTLSCEQNLNHDAMYWYRQDPGQGLRLIYYSQIVNDFQKGDIAEGYSVSREKKESFPLTVTSAQKNPTAFYLCASTYSGNEQFFGPGTRLTVL.

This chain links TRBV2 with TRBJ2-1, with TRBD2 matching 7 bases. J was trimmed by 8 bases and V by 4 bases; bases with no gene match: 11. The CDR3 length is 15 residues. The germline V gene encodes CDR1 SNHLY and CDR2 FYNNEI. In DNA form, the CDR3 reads TGTGCCAGCAGTGTGGGGGGGAGGCACATGGATGAGCAGTTCTTC. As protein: CASSVGGRHMDEQFF. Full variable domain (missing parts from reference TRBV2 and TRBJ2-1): EPEVTQTPSHQVTQMGQEVILRCVPISNHLYFYWYRQILGQKVEFLVSFYNNEISEKSEIFDDQFSVERPDGSNFTLKIRSTKLEDSAMYFCASSVGGRHMDEQFFGPGTRLTVL.

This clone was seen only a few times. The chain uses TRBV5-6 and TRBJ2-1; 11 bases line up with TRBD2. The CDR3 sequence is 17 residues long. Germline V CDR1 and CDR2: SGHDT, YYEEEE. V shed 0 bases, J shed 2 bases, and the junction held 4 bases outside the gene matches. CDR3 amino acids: CASSLGTSGRAYNEQFF. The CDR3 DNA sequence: TGTGCCAGCAGCTTGGGAACTAGCGGGAGAGCCTACAATGAGCAGTTCTTC. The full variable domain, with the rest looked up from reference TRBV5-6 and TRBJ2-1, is DAGVTQSPTHLIKTRGQQVTLRCSPKSGHDTVSWYQQALGQGPQFIFQYYEEEERQRGNFPDRFSGHQFPNYSSELNVNALLLGDSALYLCASSLGTSGRAYNEQFFGPGTRLTVL.

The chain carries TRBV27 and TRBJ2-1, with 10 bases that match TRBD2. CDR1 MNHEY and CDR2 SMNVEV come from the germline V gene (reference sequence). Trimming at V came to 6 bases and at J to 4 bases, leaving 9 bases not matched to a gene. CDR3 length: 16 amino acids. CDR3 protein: CASSLSSGSTYNEQFF. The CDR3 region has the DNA TGTGCCAGCAGCCTTTCTAGCGGGAGTACGTACAATGAGCAGTTCTTC.

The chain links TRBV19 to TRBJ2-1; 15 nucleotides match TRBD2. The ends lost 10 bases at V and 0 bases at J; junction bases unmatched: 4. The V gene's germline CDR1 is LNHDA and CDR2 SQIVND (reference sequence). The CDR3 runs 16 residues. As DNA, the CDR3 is TGTGCCACCGGACTAGCGGGAGGGAGCTCCTACAATGAGCAGTTCTTC. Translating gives CATGLAGGSSYNEQFF.

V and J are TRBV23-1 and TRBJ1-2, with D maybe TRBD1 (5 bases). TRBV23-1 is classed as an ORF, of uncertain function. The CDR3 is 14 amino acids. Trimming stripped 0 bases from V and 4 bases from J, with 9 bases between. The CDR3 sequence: CASSQSRQGYGYTF. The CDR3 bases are TGCGCCAGCAGTCAATCGAGGCAGGGCTATGGCTACACCTTC.

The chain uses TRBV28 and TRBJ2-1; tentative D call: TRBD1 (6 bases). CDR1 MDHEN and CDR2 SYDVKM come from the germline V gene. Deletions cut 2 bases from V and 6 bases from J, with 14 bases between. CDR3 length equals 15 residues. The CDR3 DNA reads TGTGCCAGCAGTTTAGGGGGCAGGGTCCTCAATGAGCAGTTCTTC. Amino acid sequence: CASSLGGRVLNEQFF.

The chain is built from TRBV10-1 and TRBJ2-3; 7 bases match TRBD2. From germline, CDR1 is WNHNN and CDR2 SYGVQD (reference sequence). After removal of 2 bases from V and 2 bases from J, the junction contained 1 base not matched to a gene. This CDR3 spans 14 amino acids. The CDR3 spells CASSEGTNTDTQYF. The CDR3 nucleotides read TGCGCCAGCAGTGAGGGGACTAACACAGATACGCAGTATTTT.

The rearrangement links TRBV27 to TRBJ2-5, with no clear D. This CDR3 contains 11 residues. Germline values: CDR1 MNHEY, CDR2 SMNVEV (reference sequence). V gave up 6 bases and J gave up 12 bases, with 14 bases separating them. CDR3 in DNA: TGTGCCAGCAGATCCCTGGCGGTGGAGTACTTC. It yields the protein CASRSLAVEYF.

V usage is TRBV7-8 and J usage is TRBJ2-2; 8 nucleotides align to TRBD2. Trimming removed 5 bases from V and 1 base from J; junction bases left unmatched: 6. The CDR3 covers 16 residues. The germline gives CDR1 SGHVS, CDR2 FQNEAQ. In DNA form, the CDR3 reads TGTGCCAGCAGCCCGGCGGGGGGCAGGAACACCGGGGAGCTGTTTTTT. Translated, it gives CASSPAGGRNTGELFF.

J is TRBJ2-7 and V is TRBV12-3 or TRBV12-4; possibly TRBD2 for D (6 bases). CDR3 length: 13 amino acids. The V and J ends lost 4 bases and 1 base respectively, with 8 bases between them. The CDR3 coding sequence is TGTGCCAGCAGTTCGGGGGAGTCCTACGAGCAGTACTTC. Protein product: CASSSGESYEQYF.

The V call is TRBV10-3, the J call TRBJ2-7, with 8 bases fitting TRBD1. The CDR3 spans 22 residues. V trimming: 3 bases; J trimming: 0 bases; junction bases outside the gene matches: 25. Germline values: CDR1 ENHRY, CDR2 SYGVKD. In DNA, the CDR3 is TGTGCCATCAGTGAATCAATACACCTCAGGGGGCGATGGGACCCGAGCTCCTACGAGCAGTACTTC. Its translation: CAISESIHLRGRWDPSSYEQYF.

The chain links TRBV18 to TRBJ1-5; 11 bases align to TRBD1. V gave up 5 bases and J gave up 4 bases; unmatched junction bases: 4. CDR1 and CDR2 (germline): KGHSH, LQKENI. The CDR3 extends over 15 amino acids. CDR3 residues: CASSEGTGGNQPQHF. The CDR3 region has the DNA TGTGCCAGCTCAGAAGGGACAGGGGGGAATCAGCCCCAGCATTTT.

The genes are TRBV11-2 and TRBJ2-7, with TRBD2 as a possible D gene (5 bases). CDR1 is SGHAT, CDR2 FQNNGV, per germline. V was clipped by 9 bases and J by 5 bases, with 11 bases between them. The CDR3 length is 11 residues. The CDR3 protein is CASSEVHEQYF. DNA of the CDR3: TGTGCCAGTTCGGAGGTCCACGAGCAGTACTTC.

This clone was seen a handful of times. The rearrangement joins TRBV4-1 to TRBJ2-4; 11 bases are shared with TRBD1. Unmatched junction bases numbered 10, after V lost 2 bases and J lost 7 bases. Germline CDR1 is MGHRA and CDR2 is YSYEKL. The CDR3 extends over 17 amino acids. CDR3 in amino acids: CASSQLIAGTGGNIQYF. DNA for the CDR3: TGCGCCAGCAGCCAACTGATCGCCGGGACAGGGGGTAACATTCAGTACTTC.

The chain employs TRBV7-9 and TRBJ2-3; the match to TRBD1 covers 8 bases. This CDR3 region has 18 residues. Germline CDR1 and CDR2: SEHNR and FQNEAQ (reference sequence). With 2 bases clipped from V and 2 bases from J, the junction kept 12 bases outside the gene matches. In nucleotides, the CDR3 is TGTGCCAGCAGCTTACCCCCCGGACAGGGCCGGCTCACAGATACGCAGTATTTT. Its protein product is CASSLPPGQGRLTDTQYF.

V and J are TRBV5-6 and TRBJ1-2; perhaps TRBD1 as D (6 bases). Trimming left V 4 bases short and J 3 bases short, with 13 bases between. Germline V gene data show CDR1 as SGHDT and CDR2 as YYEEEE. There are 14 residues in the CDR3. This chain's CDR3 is CASSRTDRYYGYTF. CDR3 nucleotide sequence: TGTGCCAGCAGCCGGACGGACAGATACTATGGCTACACCTTC.

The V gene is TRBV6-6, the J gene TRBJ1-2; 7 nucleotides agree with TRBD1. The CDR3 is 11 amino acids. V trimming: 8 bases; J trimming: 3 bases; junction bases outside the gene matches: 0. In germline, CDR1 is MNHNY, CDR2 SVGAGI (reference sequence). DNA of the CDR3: TGTGCCAGCGGACAGGACTATGGCTACACCTTC. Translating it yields CASGQDYGYTF.

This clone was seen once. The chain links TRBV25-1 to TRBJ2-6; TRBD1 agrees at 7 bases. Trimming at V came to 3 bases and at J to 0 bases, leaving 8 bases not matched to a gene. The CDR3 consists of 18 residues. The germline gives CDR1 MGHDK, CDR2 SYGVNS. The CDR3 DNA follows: TGTGCCAGCAGTGATTTCCGGACAGGTAGCTCTGGGGCCAACGTCCTGACTTTC. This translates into CASSDFRTGSSGANVLTF. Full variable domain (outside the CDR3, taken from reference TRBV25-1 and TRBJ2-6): EADIYQTPRYLVIGTGKKITLECSQTMGHDKMYWYQQDPGMELHLIHYSYGVNSTEKGDLSSESTVSRIRTEHFPLTLESARPSHTSQYLCASSDFRTGSSGANVLTFGAGSRLTVL.

The CDR3 loop reads CASSAGLAGTMKQFF. The CDR3 DNA reads as TGTGCCAGCAGCGCGGGACTAGCGGGGACAATGAAGCAGTTCTTC. The chain links TRBV7-2 to TRBJ2-1; 13 positions agree with TRBD2. Losses at the gene ends were 5 bases for V and 11 bases for J; bases not matched to a gene: 9. Per the germline V gene, CDR1 is SGHTA and CDR2 is FQGNSA. The CDR3 is 15 amino acids.

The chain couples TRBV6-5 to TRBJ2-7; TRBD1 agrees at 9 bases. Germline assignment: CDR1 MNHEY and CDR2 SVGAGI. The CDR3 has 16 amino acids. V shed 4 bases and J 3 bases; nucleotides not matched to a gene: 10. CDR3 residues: CASSSLGGTGIYEQYF. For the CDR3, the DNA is TGTGCCAGCAGTTCCCTTGGGGGGACAGGGATCTACGAGCAGTACTTC.

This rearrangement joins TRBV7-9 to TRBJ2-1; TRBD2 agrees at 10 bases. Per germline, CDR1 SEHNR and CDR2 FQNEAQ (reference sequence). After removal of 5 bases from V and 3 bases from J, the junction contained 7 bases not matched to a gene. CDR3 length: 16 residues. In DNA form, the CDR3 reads TGTGCCAGCAGCCCGAGGACTAGCGGCATCTACAATGAGCAGTTCTTC. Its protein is CASSPRTSGIYNEQFF.

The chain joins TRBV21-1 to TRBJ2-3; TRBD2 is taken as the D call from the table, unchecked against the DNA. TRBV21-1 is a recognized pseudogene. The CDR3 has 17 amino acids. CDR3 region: CASSKGRRERSGDTQYF. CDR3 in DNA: TGTGCCAGCAGCAAAGGGAGGCGGGAGAGGAGTGGAGATACGCAGTATTTT.

The CDR3 DNA reads as TGTGCCAGCAGCTTAGCGGGATCAGGGGCGGACGAGCAGTACTTC. Translating it yields CASSLAGSGADEQYF. The chain couples TRBV7-2 to TRBJ2-7; the D gene is possibly TRBD1 (6 bases). Trimming stripped 0 bases from V and 5 bases from J, with 14 bases between. Germline CDR1 reads SGHTA; CDR2 reads FQGNSA. The CDR3 is made up of 15 amino acids. The variable domain in full, with the rest retrieved from reference TRBV7-2 and TRBJ2-7, is GAGVSQSPSNKVTEKGKDVELRCDPISGHTALYWYRQSLGQGLEFLIYFQGNSAPDKSGLPSDRFSAERTGGSVSTLTIQRTQQEDSAVYLCASSLAGSGADEQYFGPGTRLTVT.